This T cell receptor (beta chain) was profiled in a study of blood T cell repertoires in COVID-19. As for the study in general: The United States, Italy and Spain were the sources of the acute and convalescent COVID-19 samples.

Profiling relied on immunoSEQ multiplex PCR, and the TCRdb table lists in-frame clones only, not all of them. The sample carries 45,000 to 50,000 clones, about 83% recorded once. The V gene lost 4 bases and the J gene lost 4 bases, with 11 bases spanning the gap. The germline gives CDR1 MDHEN, CDR2 SYDVKM. This CDR3 has 14 residues. This clone was found a few times. The sample taken for sequencing was peripheral blood. The sequence derives from a man of 80 years or more in a cohort sampled during active COVID-19. J is TRBJ1-3 and V is TRBV28, with a possible D match to TRBD1 (5 bases). The CDR3 here is CASSSPGHGNTIYF. Written as DNA, the CDR3 is TGTGCCAGCAGTTCCCCAGGGCACGGAAACACCATATATTTT.